The clone carrying this T cell receptor (beta chain) was recorded only once. Primers: 60 Vbeta forward and 13 Jbeta reverse. The data were produced by immunoSEQ multiplex PCR, yet TCRdb's version contains in-frame clones alone and is incomplete. The table has some 90,000 clones, about four fifths seen once; the top ten hold roughly 3.2%. The sample is drawn from a study of cytomegalovirus exposure and HLA in healthy donors. J was trimmed by 5 bases and V by 7 bases; bases with no gene match: 16. Germline V gene lookup returns CDR1 MDHEN and CDR2 SYDVKM. This CDR3 is built from 16 residues. The chain links TRBV28 to TRBJ1-2; 7 nucleotides align to TRBD1. This clonotype was obtained from a female donor in good health and CMV-seropositive. The sample taken for sequencing was PBMCs. The CDR3 loop is CASISAGGGWGYGYTF. CDR3 DNA: TGTGCCAGCATCTCGGCGGGAGGGGGCTGGGGGTATGGCTACACCTTC.